Following are 18 T cell receptor beta chains from one sample sequenced in a study of control samples from healthy donors and cancer patients. Profiled with immunoSEQ multiplex PCR; TCRdb holds only in-frame clones, not every one. This sample has roughly 120,000 clones; about 93% occur once, and the top ten carry around 1.8%. The sample comprised PBMCs. The receptors derive from a man between 45 and 60 years old with head and neck cancer.

This chain links TRBV5-5 with TRBJ2-2; D tentatively reads TRBD1 or TRBD2 (5 bases each). CDR1 and CDR2 from the germline V gene are SGHKS and YYEKEE (reference sequence). The CDR3 is 15 residues long. V shed 6 bases and J shed 9 bases, with 21 bases lying between them. CDR3 sequence: CASIPSGTLHRELFF. The DNA of the CDR3 is TGTGCCAGCATCCCTTCCGGGACGCTTCACCGGGAGCTGTTTTTT.

The V call is TRBV7-2, the J call TRBJ2-5; perhaps TRBD2 as D (7 bases). The CDR3 consists of 15 residues. Deletions cut 8 bases from V and 1 base from J, with 17 bases between. CDR1 and CDR2 (germline): SGHTA, FQGNSA. The CDR3 is CASLRMGGRQETQYF. CDR3 in DNA: TGTGCCAGCCTGCGAATGGGGGGGCGCCAAGAGACCCAGTACTTC.

The rearrangement joins TRBV5-1 to TRBJ1-2, with D maybe TRBD1 (6 bases). Trimming pared 3 bases from V and 2 bases from J, leaving 8 bases between. The CDR3 runs to 13 residues. The germline gives CDR1 SGHRS, CDR2 YFSETQ. CDR3 sequence reads: CASSSGQNYGYTF. The CDR3 nucleotides are TGCGCCAGCAGCTCCGGACAGAACTATGGCTACACCTTC.

V gene TRBV29-1 combines with J gene TRBJ2-3, with TRBD1 matching 8 bases. The J segment lost 3 bases and the V segment lost 5 bases, leaving 4 bases of the junction unmatched. CDR3 length equals 13 residues. In germline, CDR1 is SQVTM, CDR2 ANQGSEA. This CDR3 is CSVPRGLTDTQYF. The CDR3 coding sequence is TGCAGCGTTCCCAGGGGGCTTACAGATACGCAGTATTTT.

This CDR3 is CASSQDRLRGAQETQYF. The CDR3 bases are TGTGCCAGCAGCCAAGATCGTCTGCGGGGGGCCCAAGAGACCCAGTACTTC. The chain uses TRBV3-1 (or the pseudogene TRBV3-2) and TRBJ2-5, with 8 bases lining up with TRBD2. The germline gives CDR1 LGHDT, CDR2 YNNKEL (reference sequence). This CDR3 has 17 residues. J lost 1 base, V lost 0 bases, and 7 bases had no gene match.

This clone showed up just once. The chain recombines TRBV19 with TRBJ2-2; D could derive from TRBD1 or TRBD2 (5 bases each). Per germline, CDR1 LNHDA and CDR2 SQIVND (reference sequence). Trimming pared 5 bases from V and 2 bases from J, leaving 9 bases between. The CDR3 loop spans 14 amino acids. CDR3 protein: CASSWDGNTGELFF. DNA for the CDR3: TGTGCCAGTAGTTGGGACGGAAACACCGGGGAGCTGTTTTTT.

In DNA, the CDR3 is TGTGCCAGCAGCCTACTTGGACGGGGGGTAAACACCGGGGAGCTGTTTTTT. It yields the protein CASSLLGRGVNTGELFF. The chain carries TRBV7-2 and TRBJ2-2; 7 bases are shared with TRBD2. Per germline, CDR1 SGHTA and CDR2 FQGNSA. The CDR3 totals 17 residues. V was clipped by 5 bases and J by 2 bases; unmatched bases: 11.

CDR3 nucleotide sequence: TGTGCCAGTTCCACTCATAACTCTGGAAACACCATATATTTT. Translation: CASSTHNSGNTIYF. V is TRBV19 and J is TRBJ1-3; unclear D gene. With 8 bases removed from V and 0 bases from J, the gap between germline ends came to 11 bases. CDR3 length: 14 residues. The germline CDR1 and CDR2 sequences are LNHDA and SQIVND (reference sequence). The entire variable domain, with the rest obtained from reference TRBV19 and TRBJ1-3, is as follows: DGGITQSPKYLFRKEGQNVTLSCEQNLNHDAMYWYRQDPGQGLRLIYYSQIVNDFQKGDIAEGYSVSREKKESFPLTVTSAQKNPTAFYLCASSTHNSGNTIYFGEGSWLTVV.

The rearrangement links TRBV9 to TRBJ2-1; unclear D gene. This CDR3 is 16 amino acids long. Germline lookup yields CDR1 SGDLS and CDR2 YYNGEE. The V end was cut by 0 bases, the J end by 0 bases, with 10 bases between. The CDR3 region is CASSVGGSPSYNEQFF. As DNA, the CDR3 is TGTGCCAGCAGCGTAGGAGGATCTCCCTCCTACAATGAGCAGTTCTTC.

The gene calls are TRBV6-5 and TRBJ1-5, with 7 bases identical to TRBD1. CDR1 and CDR2 (germline): MNHEY, SVGAGI. This CDR3 contains 12 residues. The trim removed 6 bases at V and 15 bases at J, leaving 11 bases unmatched. The CDR3 sequence is CASRSRQGRWHF. As DNA, the CDR3 is TGTGCCAGCAGGAGCCGACAGGGCCGGTGGCATTTT.

CDR3 DNA sequence: TGTGCCAGCAGCTTGGGACAAACTTTCTCCTACGAGCAGTACTTC. Protein: CASSLGQTFSYEQYF. The genes are TRBV5-6 and TRBJ2-7; D gene ambiguous. The germline V gene encodes CDR1 SGHDT and CDR2 YYEEEE. This CDR3 spans 15 amino acids. Trimming removed 0 bases at V and 0 bases at J, with 10 bases between.

CDR3 loop: CASSPNPGAGKQHF. The CDR3 DNA is TGTGCCAGCAGTCCTAATCCCGGGGCAGGTAAACAGCATTTT. The V and J genes are TRBV6-6 and TRBJ1-5; perhaps TRBD1 as D (5 bases). CDR1 and CDR2 (germline): MNHNY, SVGAGI (reference sequence). This CDR3 spans 14 amino acids. V was cut by 5 bases and J by 13 bases, with 21 bases left in between.

The chain links TRBV4-1 to TRBJ2-2; TRBD2 is a possible D gene (6 bases). V lost 4 bases and J lost 1, with 13 bases in between. The germline V gene has CDR1 MGHRA and CDR2 YSYEKL. The CDR3 runs 16 residues. The CDR3 DNA is TGCGCCAGCAGCCGGGACGGGGGAATGAACACCGGGGAGCTGTTTTTT. This gives the protein CASSRDGGMNTGELFF.

The chain combines TRBV5-1 with TRBJ1-1, with D possibly TRBD1 on 5 matching bases. V lost 4 bases to trimming and J lost 0 bases, with 10 bases between them. The CDR3 consists of 14 residues. Per the germline V gene, CDR1 is SGHRS and CDR2 is YFSETQ. DNA of the CDR3: TGCGCCAGCAGCGCCGGGACTCTGAACACTGAAGCTTTCTTT. This codes for CASSAGTLNTEAFF. Drawing the rest from reference TRBV5-1 and TRBJ1-1, the complete variable domain is KAGVTQTPRYLIKTRGQQVTLSCSPISGHRSVSWYQQTPGQGLQFLFEYFSETQRNKGNFPGRFSGRQFSNSRSEMNVSTLELGDSALYLCASSAGTLNTEAFFGQGTRLTVV.

The chain combines TRBV30 with TRBJ2-3; TRBD1 agrees at 9 bases. Germline V lookup: CDR1 GTSNPN, CDR2 SVGIG (reference sequence). The CDR3 totals 15 residues. V dropped 1 base and J dropped 3; count of bases not matched to a gene: 5. The CDR3 nucleotides read TGTGCCTGGAGTGCGGGACAGGGAGTAACAGATACGCAGTATTTT. It specifies CAWSAGQGVTDTQYF. Combining the CDR3 with reference TRBV30 and TRBJ2-3 gives the whole variable domain SQTIHQWPATLVQPVGSPLSLECTVEGTSNPNLYWYRQAAGRGLQLLFYSVGIGQISSEVPQNLSASRPQDRQFILSSKKLLLSDSGFYLCAWSAGQGVTDTQYFGPGTRLTVL.

This sequence joins TRBV24-1 and TRBJ2-7; 9 nucleotides align to TRBD2. This CDR3 is built from 15 residues. Germline CDR1 is KGHDR and CDR2 is SFDVKD. The ends lost 6 bases at V and 5 bases at J; junction bases unmatched: 10. The CDR3 sequence: CATSRGGLAGNEQYF. CDR3 bases: TGTGCCACCAGTCGGGGAGGTCTAGCGGGAAACGAGCAGTACTTC.

V usage is TRBV28 and J usage is TRBJ1-2; no clear D gene. Trimming removed 7 bases from V and 10 bases from J, with 40 bases in between. This CDR3 is 20 amino acids long. Germline CDR1 reads MDHEN; CDR2 reads SYDVKM. The CDR3 loop reads CASTSLGTNPTDLPPSAYTF. In nucleotides, the CDR3 is TGTGCCAGCACTTCTTTGGGTACTAACCCGACGGATCTCCCCCCCTCCGCCTACACCTTC.

CDR3 loop: CAWNRASYEQYF. The DNA of the CDR3 is TGTGCCTGGAACAGGGCCTCCTACGAGCAGTACTTC. This rearrangement joins TRBV30 to TRBJ2-7; TRBD1 might be the D (6 bases). The CDR3 is 12 residues long. Germline CDR1 is GTSNPN and CDR2 is SVGIG (reference sequence). V was clipped by 4 bases and J by 0 bases, with 7 bases between them. Full variable domain (remainder filled in from reference TRBV30 and TRBJ2-7): SQTIHQWPATLVQPVGSPLSLECTVEGTSNPNLYWYRQAAGRGLQLLFYSVGIGQISSEVPQNLSASRPQDRQFILSSKKLLLSDSGFYLCAWNRASYEQYFGPGTRLTVT.